This TCR beta chain comes out of a study of cytomegalovirus exposure and HLA in healthy donors. General study points: In a later analysis, most CMV-associated TCR beta chains appeared HLA-restricted. Some TCR beta chains (approximately 180 of them) were listed as cytomegalovirus-associated.

Details on this clone: Its target is not known.

The primer mix had 60 Vbeta and 13 Jbeta primers. The assay was immunoSEQ multiplex PCR, and TCRdb's table has in-frame clones only and misses some. The sample has 120,000 to 150,000 clones; the top ten hold approximately 2.6%. V lost 4 bases and J lost 5; bases outside the gene matches: 8. CDR1 and CDR2 (germline): MDHEN, SYDVKM. This CDR3 comprises 15 residues. Sequenced sample: PBMCs. The rearrangement links TRBV28 to TRBJ2-7; TRBD1 aligns across 10 bases. The TCR comes from a middle-aged man in good health and CMV-seronegative. The DNA for the CDR3 is TGTGCCAGCAGTTCCCCCGGGACAGGGGCGGACGAGCAGTACTTC. Translating gives CASSSPGTGADEQYF.